This record looks at one T cell receptor (beta chain) sequence and its context. The repertoire was sequenced with immunoSEQ multiplex PCR; TCRdb's copy has only in-frame clones and lacks some. The table includes 90,000 to 140,000 clones, over 75% detected once. This sample is part of a study of blood T cell repertoires in COVID-19. Study context: Sources were T cells, B-cell-depleted T cells, or PBMCs; the material itself was cDNA or gDNA.

In germline, CDR1 is LGHDT, CDR2 YNNKEL (reference sequence). The CDR3 covers 15 residues. V trimming: 1 base; J trimming: 4 bases; junction bases outside the gene matches: 6. This clonotype originated in a man aged 50-59 years with acute or convalescent COVID-19. Material: peripheral blood. J is TRBJ2-7 and V is TRBV3-1 (or the pseudogene TRBV3-2); 8 nucleotides line up with TRBD1. The CDR3 reads CASSQGPGGAYEQYF. DNA for the CDR3: TGTGCCAGCAGCCAAGGCCCAGGGGGCGCTTACGAGCAGTACTTC.